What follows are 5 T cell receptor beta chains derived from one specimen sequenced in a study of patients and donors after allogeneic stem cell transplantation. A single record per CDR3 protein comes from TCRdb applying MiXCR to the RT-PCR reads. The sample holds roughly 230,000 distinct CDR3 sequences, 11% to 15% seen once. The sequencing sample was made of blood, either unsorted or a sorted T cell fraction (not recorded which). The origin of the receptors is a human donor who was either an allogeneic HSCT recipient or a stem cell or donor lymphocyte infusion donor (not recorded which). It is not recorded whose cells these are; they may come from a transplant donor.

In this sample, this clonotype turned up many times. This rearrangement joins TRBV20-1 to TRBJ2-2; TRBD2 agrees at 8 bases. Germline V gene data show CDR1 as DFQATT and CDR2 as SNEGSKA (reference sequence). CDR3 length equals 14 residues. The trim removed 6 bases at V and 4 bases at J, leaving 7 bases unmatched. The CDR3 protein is CSAGGGWSTGELFF. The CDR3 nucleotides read TGCAGTGCCGGCGGGGGGTGGAGCACCGGGGAGCTGTTTTTT.

This CDR3 reads CATSDTDRYDGYTF. CDR3 nucleotides: TGTGCCACCAGTGATACCGACAGGTACGATGGCTACACCTTC. The V and J genes are TRBV24-1 and TRBJ1-2; D might be TRBD1 (6 bases). This CDR3 spans 14 amino acids. Between the trimmed V and J ends, which lost 3 bases and 6 bases, there was a span of 13 bases. Germline assignment: CDR1 KGHDR and CDR2 SFDVKD.

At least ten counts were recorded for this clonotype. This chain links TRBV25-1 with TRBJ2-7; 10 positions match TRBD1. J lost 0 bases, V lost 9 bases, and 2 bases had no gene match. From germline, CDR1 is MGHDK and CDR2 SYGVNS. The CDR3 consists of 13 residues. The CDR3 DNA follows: TGTGCCAGGAGACAGGGGGCCTCCTACGAGCAGTACTTC. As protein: CARRQGASYEQYF.

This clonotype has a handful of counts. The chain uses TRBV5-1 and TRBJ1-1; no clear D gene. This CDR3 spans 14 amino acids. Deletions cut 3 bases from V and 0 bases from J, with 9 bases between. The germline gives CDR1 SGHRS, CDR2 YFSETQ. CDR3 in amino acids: CASSSNVMNTEAFF. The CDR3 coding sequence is TGCGCCAGCAGCTCGAATGTCATGAACACTGAAGCTTTCTTT.

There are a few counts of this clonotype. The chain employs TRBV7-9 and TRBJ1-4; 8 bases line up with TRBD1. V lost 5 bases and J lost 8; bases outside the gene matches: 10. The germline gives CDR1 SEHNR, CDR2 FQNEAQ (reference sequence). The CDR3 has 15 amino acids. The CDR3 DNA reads TGTGCCAGCAGCACCCAGGGGGCGCAGAAAGAAAAACTGTTTTTT. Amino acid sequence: CASSTQGAQKEKLFF.